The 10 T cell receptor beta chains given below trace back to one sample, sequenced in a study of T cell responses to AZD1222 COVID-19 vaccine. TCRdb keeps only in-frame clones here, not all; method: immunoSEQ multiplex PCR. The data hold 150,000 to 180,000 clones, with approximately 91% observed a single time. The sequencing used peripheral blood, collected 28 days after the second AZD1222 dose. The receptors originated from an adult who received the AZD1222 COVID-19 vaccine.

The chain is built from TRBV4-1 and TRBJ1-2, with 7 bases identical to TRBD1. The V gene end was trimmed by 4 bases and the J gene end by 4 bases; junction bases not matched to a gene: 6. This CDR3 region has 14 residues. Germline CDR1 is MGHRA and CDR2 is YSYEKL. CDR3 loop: CASSLGQDFYGYTF. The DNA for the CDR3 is TGCGCCAGCAGCCTCGGACAGGACTTCTATGGCTACACCTTC.

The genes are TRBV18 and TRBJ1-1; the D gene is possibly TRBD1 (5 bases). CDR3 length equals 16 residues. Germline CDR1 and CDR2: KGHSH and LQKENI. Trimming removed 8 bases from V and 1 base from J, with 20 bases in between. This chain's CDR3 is CASQITVRQTNTEAFF. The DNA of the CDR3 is TGTGCCAGCCAAATCACCGTCCGACAGACGAACACTGAAGCTTTCTTT.

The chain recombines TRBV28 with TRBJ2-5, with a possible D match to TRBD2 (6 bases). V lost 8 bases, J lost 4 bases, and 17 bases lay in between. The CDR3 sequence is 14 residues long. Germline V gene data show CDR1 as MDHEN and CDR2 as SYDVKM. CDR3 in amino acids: CASAAGTSLETQYF. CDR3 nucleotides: TGTGCCAGCGCAGCAGGGACTTCTTTAGAGACCCAGTACTTC.

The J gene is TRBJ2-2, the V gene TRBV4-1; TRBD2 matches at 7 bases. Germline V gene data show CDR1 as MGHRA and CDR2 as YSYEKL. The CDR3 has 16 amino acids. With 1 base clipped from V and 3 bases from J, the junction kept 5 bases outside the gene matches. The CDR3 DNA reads TGCGCCAGCAGCCAAGGCGGGAGAAGACACACCGGGGAGCTGTTTTTT. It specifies CASSQGGRRHTGELFF.

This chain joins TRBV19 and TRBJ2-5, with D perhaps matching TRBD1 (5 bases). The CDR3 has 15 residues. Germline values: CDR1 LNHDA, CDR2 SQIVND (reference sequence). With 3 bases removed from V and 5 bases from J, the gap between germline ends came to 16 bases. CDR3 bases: TGTGCCAGTAGTATCGACAGCCCGGTTGGGGAGACCCAGTACTTC. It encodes CASSIDSPVGETQYF.

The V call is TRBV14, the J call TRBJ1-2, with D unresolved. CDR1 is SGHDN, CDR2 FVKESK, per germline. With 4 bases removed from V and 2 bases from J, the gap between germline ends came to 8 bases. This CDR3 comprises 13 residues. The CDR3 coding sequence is TGTGCCAGCAGCCCGGCTGCCAACTATGGCTACACCTTC. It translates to CASSPAANYGYTF.

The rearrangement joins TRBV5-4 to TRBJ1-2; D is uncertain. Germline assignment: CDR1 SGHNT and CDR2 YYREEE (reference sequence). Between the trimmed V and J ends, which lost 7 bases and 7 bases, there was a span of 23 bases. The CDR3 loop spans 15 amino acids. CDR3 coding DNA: TGTGCCAGCGCCTACCGCCGGGAGAAGAGCGTTGGCTACACCTTC. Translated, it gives CASAYRREKSVGYTF.

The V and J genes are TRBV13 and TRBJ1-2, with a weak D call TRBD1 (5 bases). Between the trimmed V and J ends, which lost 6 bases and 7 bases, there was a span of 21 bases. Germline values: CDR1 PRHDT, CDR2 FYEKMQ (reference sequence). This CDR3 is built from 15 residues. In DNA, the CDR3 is TGTGCCAGCAGTCTAGGGACCGGTCTTGACGCTGGCTACACCTTC. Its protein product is CASSLGTGLDAGYTF.

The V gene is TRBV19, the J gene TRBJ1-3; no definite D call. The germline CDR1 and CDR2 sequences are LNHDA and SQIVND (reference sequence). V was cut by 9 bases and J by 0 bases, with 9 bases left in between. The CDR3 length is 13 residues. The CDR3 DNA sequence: TGTGCCAGCGTAGACAACTCTGGAAACACCATATATTTT. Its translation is CASVDNSGNTIYF.

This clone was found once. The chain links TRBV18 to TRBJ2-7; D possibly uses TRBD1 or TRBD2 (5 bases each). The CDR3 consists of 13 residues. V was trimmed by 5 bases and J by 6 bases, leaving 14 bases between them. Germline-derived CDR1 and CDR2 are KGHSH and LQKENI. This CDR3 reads CASSASGTGEQYF. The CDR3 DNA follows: TGTGCCAGCTCAGCCTCCGGGACGGGCGAGCAGTACTTC.